This TCR beta chain is drawn from a study of blood T cell repertoires in COVID-19. Study-wide context: Spain, Italy and the United States supplied samples that represented acute and convalescent COVID-19. T cells, B-cell-depleted T cells, or PBMCs provided the cDNA or gDNA that served as material.

Authors' data handling: Estimation of nucleated cell counts was performed using reference gene primer amplification. The protocol was immunoSEQ multiplex PCR, while the TCRdb copy is restricted to in-frame clones and leaves out a portion. That table supplies the V and J calls and clone size; D and trimming were determined from the DNA. The table shows under 200,000 clones, with 60% to 85% occurring only once. Germline CDR1 reads SGDLS; CDR2 reads YYNGEE. The CDR3 covers 17 residues. The V gene end was trimmed by 5 bases and the J gene end by 2 bases; junction bases not matched to a gene: 11. Sequenced input: peripheral blood. The sequence was collected from a man aged 55 to 69 with acute or convalescent COVID-19. V and J are TRBV9 and TRBJ2-2, with 8 bases aligning to TRBD2. The CDR3 bases are TGTGCCAGCAGTCACAATAGCGGGGCGGGCAACACCGGGGAGCTGTTTTTT. The encoded protein is CASSHNSGAGNTGELFF.